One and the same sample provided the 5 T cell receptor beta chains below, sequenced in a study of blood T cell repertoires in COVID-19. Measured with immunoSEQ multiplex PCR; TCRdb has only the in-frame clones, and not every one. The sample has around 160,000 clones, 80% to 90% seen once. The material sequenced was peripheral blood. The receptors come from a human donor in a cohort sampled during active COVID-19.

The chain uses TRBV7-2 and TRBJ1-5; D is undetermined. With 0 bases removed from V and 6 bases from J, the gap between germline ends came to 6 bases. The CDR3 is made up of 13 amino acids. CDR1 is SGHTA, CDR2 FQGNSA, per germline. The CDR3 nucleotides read TGTGCCAGCAGCTTAGCGGGGAGTCAGCCCCAGCATTTT. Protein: CASSLAGSQPQHF.

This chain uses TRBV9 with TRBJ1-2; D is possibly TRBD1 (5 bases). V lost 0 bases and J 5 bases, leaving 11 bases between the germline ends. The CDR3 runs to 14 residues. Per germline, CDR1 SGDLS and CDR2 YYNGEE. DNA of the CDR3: TGTGCCAGCAGCGTAGATGTCAGGGAATATGGCTACACCTTC. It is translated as CASSVDVREYGYTF.

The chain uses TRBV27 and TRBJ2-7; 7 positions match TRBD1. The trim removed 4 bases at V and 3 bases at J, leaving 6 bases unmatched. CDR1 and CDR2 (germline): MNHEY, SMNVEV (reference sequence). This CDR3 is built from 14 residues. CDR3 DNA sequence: TGTGCCAGCAGTTCCCGACAGGGAAGCTACGAGCAGTACTTC. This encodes CASSSRQGSYEQYF.

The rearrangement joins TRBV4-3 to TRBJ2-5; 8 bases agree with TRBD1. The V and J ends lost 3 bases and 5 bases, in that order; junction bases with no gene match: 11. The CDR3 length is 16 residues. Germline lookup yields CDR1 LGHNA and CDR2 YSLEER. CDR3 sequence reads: CASSQSTGARGETQYF. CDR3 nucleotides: TGCGCCAGCAGCCAGTCGACAGGGGCCCGGGGGGAGACCCAGTACTTC.

The CDR3 sequence is CASSLEGGSSYGYTF. CDR3 nucleotide sequence: TGTGCCAGCAGCTTAGAAGGGGGCTCGAGCTATGGCTACACCTTC. This sequence joins TRBV11-2 and TRBJ1-2, with 7 bases fitting TRBD1. This CDR3 has 15 amino acids. Germline CDR1 SGHAT, CDR2 FQNNGV. Germline trimming cut 0 bases from V and 4 bases from J; bases unmatched to any gene: 5. The entire variable domain, with the rest obtained from reference TRBV11-2 and TRBJ1-2, is as follows: EAGVAQSPRYKIIEKRQSVAFWCNPISGHATLYWYQQILGQGPKLLIQFQNNGVVDDSQLPKDRFSAERLKGVDSTLKIQPAKLEDSAVYLCASSLEGGSSYGYTFGSGTRLTVV.